The 24 T cell receptor beta chains in this list originate from one sample, sequenced in a study of beta chain features in type 1 diabetes. The investigators reverse transcribed all of the isolated RNA, so they sequenced expressed TCRB transcripts. Generated by immunoSEQ multiplex PCR, the TCRdb table keeps only in-frame clones and is missing some. The table has roughly 500,000 clones, about an eighth seen once. The material sequenced was naive CD4+ T cells from blood. Receptors were obtained from a young woman in good health.

The chain joins TRBV5-1 to TRBJ2-3, with D perhaps TRBD1 (5 bases). Germline CDR1 is SGHRS and CDR2 is YFSETQ. The CDR3 contains 15 residues. The germline V and J ends were trimmed by 1 base and 0 bases, with 9 bases remaining between them. The CDR3 protein is CASSLTGTSTDTQYF. The CDR3 bases are TGCGCCAGCAGCTTGACAGGCACTAGCACAGATACGCAGTATTTT.

CDR3 amino acids: CASSYPSGQQYF. CDR3 DNA: TGTGCCAGCAGTTACCCATCCGGACAGCAGTACTTC. The V and J genes are TRBV6-5 and TRBJ2-7; D ambiguous. The CDR3 loop spans 12 amino acids. V shed 2 bases and J shed 8 bases, with 10 bases lying between them. Germline V CDR1 and CDR2: MNHEY, SVGAGI.

The CDR3 here is CASRRDSSYEQYV. The CDR3, as DNA: TGCGCCAGCAGACGGGACAGCTCCTACGAGCAGTACGTC. The chain joins TRBV5-1 to TRBJ2-7; 7 nucleotides match TRBD1. CDR3 size: 13 residues. The J segment lost 0 bases and the V segment lost 5 bases, leaving 2 bases of the junction unmatched. The germline gives CDR1 SGHRS, CDR2 YFSETQ.

J is TRBJ1-2 and V is TRBV28, with D perhaps matching TRBD1 (5 bases). The CDR3 has 14 amino acids. Germline assignment: CDR1 MDHEN and CDR2 SYDVKM. Trimming removed 2 bases at V and 4 bases at J, with 11 bases between. The chain's CDR3 is CASSLRGPPYGYTF. CDR3 DNA sequence: TGTGCCAGCAGTTTACGGGGACCCCCCTATGGCTACACCTTC.

In its sample, this clone was seen a few times. The chain couples TRBV4-2 to TRBJ2-1; the match to TRBD2 covers 9 bases. Unmatched junction bases numbered 6, after V lost 0 bases and J lost 6 bases. Germline CDR1 is LGHNA and CDR2 is YNFKEQ. This CDR3 comprises 16 residues. The CDR3, as DNA: TGTGCCAGCAGCCAAGATGCGGGAGGGCCTCTCAATGAGCAGTTCTTC. Residues: CASSQDAGGPLNEQFF.

The V call is TRBV7-9, the J call TRBJ2-1, with D possibly TRBD1 on 5 matching bases. Trimming took 4 bases from V and 5 from J, leaving 15 bases between them. The CDR3 runs 15 residues. The germline gives CDR1 SEHNR, CDR2 FQNEAQ (reference sequence). CDR3: CASSSPAQAHNEQFF. The CDR3 nucleotides read TGTGCCAGCAGCTCTCCTGCACAGGCCCACAATGAGCAGTTCTTC.

J is TRBJ2-2 and V is TRBV4-3; D not resolved. This CDR3 is 13 amino acids long. The germline CDR1 and CDR2 sequences are LGHNA and YSLEER. V gave up 0 bases and J gave up 6 bases, with 5 bases separating them. The CDR3: CASSQDLPGELFF. CDR3 bases: TGCGCCAGCAGCCAAGATCTCCCCGGGGAGCTGTTTTTT.

This clone has only a few counts. The rearrangement links TRBV29-1 to TRBJ2-7, with D uncertain. Germline V gene sequence: CDR1 SQVTM, CDR2 ANQGSEA. Trimming stripped 5 bases from V and 0 bases from J, with 8 bases between. The CDR3 length is 12 residues. CDR3 in amino acids: CSVSVSSYEQYF. The DNA for the CDR3 is TGCAGCGTTTCAGTAAGCTCCTACGAGCAGTACTTC.

This chain connects TRBV18 to TRBJ1-5; D is ambiguous. CDR3 length equals 15 residues. Trimming removed 5 bases at V and 0 bases at J, with 11 bases between. Germline CDR1 reads KGHSH; CDR2 reads LQKENI. The CDR3 DNA reads as TGTGCCAGCTCAATTGACACCTATAGCAATCAGCCCCAGCATTTT. Its protein is CASSIDTYSNQPQHF.

The chain joins TRBV30 to TRBJ1-2; no clear D. Germline V lookup: CDR1 GTSNPN, CDR2 SVGIG (reference sequence). With 4 bases removed from V and 9 bases from J, the gap between germline ends came to 24 bases. CDR3 length equals 15 residues. In DNA, the CDR3 is TGTGCCTGGACCTCCCCCCAACTAGTGAGGAGAAGCTACACCTTC. Protein: CAWTSPQLVRRSYTF.

V gene TRBV15 combines with J gene TRBJ1-2; maybe TRBD1 (5 bases). The germline V gene encodes CDR1 LNHNV and CDR2 YYDKDF (reference sequence). The CDR3 totals 15 residues. V dropped 4 bases and J dropped 4 bases, with 16 bases sitting between them. In DNA form, the CDR3 reads TGTGCCACCAGCAACGGGGCAGCCCGGGGCTATGGCTACACCTTC. This translates into CATSNGAARGYGYTF. The variable domain in full, completed from reference TRBV15 and TRBJ1-2, reads DAMVIQNPRYQVTQFGKPVTLSCSQTLNHNVMYWYQQKSSQAPKLLFHYYDKDFNNEADTPDNFQSRRPNTSFCFLDIRSPGLGDTAMYLCATSNGAARGYGYTFGSGTRLTVV.

The CDR3 sequence: CGTGSNQPQHF. The CDR3 nucleotides read TGTGGGACAGGCAGCAATCAGCCCCAGCATTTT. The rearrangement joins TRBV10-3 to TRBJ1-5; TRBD1 matches 7 bases. Germline V gives CDR1 ENHRY, CDR2 SYGVKD. CDR3 size: 11 residues.

The rearrangement joins TRBV5-1 to TRBJ2-1; the D is unclear. Germline V gene lookup returns CDR1 SGHRS and CDR2 YFSETQ. With 0 bases removed from V and 0 bases from J, the gap between germline ends came to 4 bases. This CDR3 is 14 amino acids long. CDR3 bases: TGCGCCAGCAGCTTGGGCAACTCCTACAATGAGCAGTTCTTC. It yields the protein CASSLGNSYNEQFF.

The chain couples TRBV30 to TRBJ1-2; D call uncertain. The CDR3 covers 12 residues. V lost 3 bases, J lost 4 bases, and 9 bases lay in between. Germline CDR1 GTSNPN, CDR2 SVGIG (reference sequence). Here the CDR3 DNA reads TGTGCCTGGAGCAGAAGCGGCTATGGCTACACCTTC. Residues: CAWSRSGYGYTF.

Turning to this clone: Other DNA sequences in this specimen translate into the identical CDR3. The chain recombines TRBV30 with TRBJ1-1, with D perhaps TRBD1 (6 bases). The V gene's germline CDR1 is GTSNPN and CDR2 SVGIG (reference sequence). The CDR3 spans 13 residues. The V end was cut by 1 base, the J end by 1 base, with 7 bases between. Here the CDR3 DNA reads TGTGCCTGGAGTGCGACAGGGAACACTGAAGCTTTCTTT. This sequence encodes CAWSATGNTEAFF.

This clone was seen more than once but under ten times. The rearrangement joins TRBV5-4 to TRBJ2-7; the D is unclear. The CDR3 runs 15 residues. The germline CDR1 and CDR2 sequences are SGHNT and YYREEE (reference sequence). Trimming removed 5 bases at V and 4 bases at J, with 19 bases between. The CDR3 region has the DNA TGTGCCAGCAGGGACGGGCCAGCCACTACTTACGAGCAGTACGTC. Translated, it gives CASRDGPATTYEQYV.

The chain has TRBV7-3 and TRBJ2-7, with TRBD1 identical over 7 bases. Trimming removed 4 bases from V and 5 bases from J; junction bases left unmatched: 5. Germline V gene data show CDR1 as SGHTA and CDR2 as FQGTGA. This CDR3 has 13 amino acids. CDR3 in DNA: TGTGCCAGCAGCTCGACAGGGAACCACGAGCAGTACTTC. Its translation is CASSSTGNHEQYF.

A few counts support this clone. V and J are TRBV7-2 and TRBJ1-1, with 8 bases matching TRBD1. The CDR3 sequence is 14 residues long. Per germline, CDR1 SGHTA and CDR2 FQGNSA. The V and J ends lost 5 bases and 7 bases, in that order; junction bases with no gene match: 9. The chain's CDR3 is CASSGGQGYSEAFF. CDR3 in DNA: TGTGCCAGCAGCGGAGGACAGGGTTATAGTGAAGCTTTCTTT.

This clone has a handful of counts. This chain connects TRBV30 to TRBJ2-3; maybe TRBD2 (5 bases). The CDR3 runs 13 residues. Germline values: CDR1 GTSNPN, CDR2 SVGIG (reference sequence). Trimming removed 3 bases at V and 1 base at J, with 8 bases between. CDR3 sequence (DNA): TGTGCCTGGAGCGGGATTGGCACAGATACGCAGTATTTT. This sequence encodes CAWSGIGTDTQYF.

This clone was observed a few times. The chain uses TRBV7-9 and TRBJ2-1, with 8 bases lining up with TRBD2. The germline V gene has CDR1 SEHNR and CDR2 FQNEAQ (reference sequence). V gave up 5 bases and J gave up 15 bases; unmatched junction bases: 9. This CDR3 is 12 amino acids long. The CDR3 protein is CASSRTGTSLFF. The CDR3 DNA sequence: TGTGCCAGCAGCCGAACCGGGACTAGTTTGTTCTTC.

The rearrangement uses TRBV7-3 and TRBJ2-1; D perhaps matches TRBD2 (6 bases). Germline V lookup: CDR1 SGHTA, CDR2 FQGTGA. V was pared by 0 bases and J by 10 bases, with 19 bases between. The CDR3 is 16 amino acids. CDR3 loop: CASSLTLGGEAREQFF. The CDR3 coding sequence is TGTGCCAGCAGCTTAACGTTGGGCGGGGAGGCGCGGGAGCAGTTCTTC. Drawing the rest from reference TRBV7-3 and TRBJ2-1, the complete variable domain is GAGVSQTPSNKVTEKGKYVELRCDPISGHTALYWYRQSLGQGPEFLIYFQGTGAADDSGLPNDRFFAVRPEGSVSTLKIQRTERGDSAVYLCASSLTLGGEAREQFFGPGTRLTVL.

V and J are TRBV28 and TRBJ1-2; D is possibly TRBD1 (5 bases). The CDR3 spans 15 residues. Trimming cost V 8 bases and J 5 bases, with 21 bases left between them. Germline CDR1 MDHEN, CDR2 SYDVKM. CDR3 residues: CASSLGVPGPYGYTF. The CDR3 DNA is TGTGCCAGCTCCCTGGGGGTCCCCGGGCCTTATGGCTACACCTTC.

This chain joins TRBV7-3 and TRBJ2-1; no clear D. The germline CDR1 and CDR2 sequences are SGHTA and FQGTGA. This CDR3 has 14 amino acids. Deletions cut 5 bases from V and 7 bases from J, with 15 bases between. DNA for the CDR3: TGTGCCAGCAGCCCCACTACCGGGTTTAATGAGCAGTTCTTC. Translation gives CASSPTTGFNEQFF.

The chain joins TRBV29-1 to TRBJ2-7, with TRBD1 as a possible D gene (6 bases). Germline V gives CDR1 SQVTM, CDR2 ANQGSEA. The CDR3 length is 12 residues. The V end was cut by 3 bases, the J end by 7 bases, with 13 bases between. The chain's CDR3 is CSVEDSLWEQYV. Here the CDR3 DNA reads TGCAGCGTTGAGGACAGTCTGTGGGAGCAGTACGTC.